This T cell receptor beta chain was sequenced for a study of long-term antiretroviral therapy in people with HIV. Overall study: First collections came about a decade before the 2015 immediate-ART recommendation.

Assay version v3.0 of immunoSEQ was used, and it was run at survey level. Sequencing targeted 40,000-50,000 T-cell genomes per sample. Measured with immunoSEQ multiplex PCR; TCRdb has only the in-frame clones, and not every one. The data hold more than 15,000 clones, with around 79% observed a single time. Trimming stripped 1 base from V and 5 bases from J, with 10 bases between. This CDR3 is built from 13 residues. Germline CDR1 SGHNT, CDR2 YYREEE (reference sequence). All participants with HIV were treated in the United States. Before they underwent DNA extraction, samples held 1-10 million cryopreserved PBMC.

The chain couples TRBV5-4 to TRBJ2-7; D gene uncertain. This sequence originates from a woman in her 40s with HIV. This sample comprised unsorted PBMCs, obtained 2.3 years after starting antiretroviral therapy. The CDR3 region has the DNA TGTGCCAGCAGCTTGTACCCGACGCACGAGCAGTACTTC. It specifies CASSLYPTHEQYF.